Listed below are T cell receptor beta chains from one sample, sequenced in a study of beta chain features in type 1 diabetes. Clones were sequenced by immunoSEQ multiplex PCR, and TCRdb holds only the in-frame ones, with some missing. The table shows a few hundred thousand clones, with roughly a fifth occurring only once. The material sequenced was naive CD4+ T cells from blood. The receptors were gathered from a woman under 30 in good health. Each CDR3 is given with its conserved first and last residue. Each record gives: D gene, J gene, V gene, CDR3 length, clone size, CDR3 DNA, CDR3 protein. A D gene is named only where the DNA matches it firmly. The size field is filled for only some rows; it gives once, few, many or a size class.

NA	TRBJ2-5	TRBV9	14	NA	TGTGCCAGCAGCGTAGGTTCGAGACAAGAGACCCAGTACTTC	CASSVGSRQETQYF
TRBD1	TRBJ1-1	TRBV14	15	few	TGTGCCAGCAGCCAAGAAGGACAGGGGCGTCCTGAAGCTTTCTTT	CASSQEGQGRPEAFF
TRBD1	TRBJ1-5	TRBV30	13	few	TGTGCCTGGAGTCACAGGGGCGGGCAGCCCCAGCATTTT	CAWSHRGGQPQHF
NA	TRBJ2-5	TRBV14	16	NA	TGTGCCAGCAGCCAAGAAGATGTAGCGGACCAAGAGACCCAGTACTTC	CASSQEDVADQETQYF
NA	TRBJ1-2	TRBV9	13	few	TGTGCCAGCAGGGCCCCAGGGGTTCATGGCTACACCTTC	CASRAPGVHGYTF
TRBD2	TRBJ2-1	TRBV4-1	17	NA	TGCGCCAGCAGCCAAAGGCAAGCGGGAGTGTCTGAAAATGAGCAGTTCTTC	CASSQRQAGVSENEQFF
NA	TRBJ2-3	TRBV29-1	19	few	TGCAGCGTTCGACCGGGGACATCTGTCCGCCTAGGTGGCACAGATACGCAGTATTTT	CSVRPGTSVRLGGTDTQYF
TRBD1	TRBJ2-7	TRBV18	15	NA	TGTGCCAGCTCACCCCGGACAGGGCGGCTTGGCGAGCAGTACTTC	CASSPRTGRLGEQYF
NA	TRBJ2-5	TRBV15	12	NA	TGTGCCACCAGCAGAGGGCCCGAGACCCAGTACTTC	CATSRGPETQYF
NA	TRBJ2-7	TRBV7-2	13	few	TGTGCCAGCAGCCGCGCTGGGGGCGACGAGCAGTACTTC	CASSRAGGDEQYF
TRBD2	TRBJ2-7	TRBV4-3	15	few	TGCGCCAGCAGCCAAGAACTAGCGGGAAGCTCCGAGCAGTACTTC	CASSQELAGSSEQYF
TRBD1	TRBJ2-3	TRBV30	14	few	TGTGCCTGGAGGGACAGGGGGATCACAGATACGCAGTATTTT	CAWRDRGITDTQYF
TRBD2	TRBJ2-1	TRBV4-2	15	NA	TGTGCCAGCAGCCAAGCCCTAGCGGGATACAATGAGCAGTTCTTC	CASSQALAGYNEQFF
NA	TRBJ2-5	TRBV7-7	13	few	TGTGCTAGCAGCCGACTGGTGGAAGAGACCCAGTACTTC	CASSRLVEETQYF
NA	TRBJ1-4	TRBV29-1	14	NA	TGCAGCGTAGGACCGGGACTGAATAATGAAAAACTGTTTTTT	CSVGPGLNNEKLFF
NA	TRBJ1-1	TRBV20-1	11	NA	TGCAGGGTGACAGGGAACACTGAAGCTTTCTTT	CRVTGNTEAFF
NA	TRBJ2-5	TRBV2	14	few	TGTGCCAGCACAAGAAGGGGGATTGGAGAGACCCAGTACTTC	CASTRRGIGETQYF
TRBD2	TRBJ2-7	TRBV11-3	16	NA	TGTGCCAGCAGCTCGAAGAAGCGGGAGGGCCGGTGGGAGCAGTACTTC	CASSSKKREGRWEQYF
TRBD1	TRBJ1-2	TRBV6-5	14	few	TGTGCCAGCAGGCTCTCGGGACAGGGCTATGGCTACACCTTC	CASRLSGQGYGYTF
NA	TRBJ1-2	TRBV29-1	11	NA	TGCAGCGTTGGAGGGGGTGGAGGCTACACCTTC	CSVGGGGGYTF
NA	TRBJ2-3	TRBV30	15	NA	TGTGCCTGGACTTTGTTGGACGGGGGTCCAAATACGCAGTATTTT	CAWTLLDGGPNTQYF
TRBD2	TRBJ2-1	TRBV7-2	16	few	TGTGCCAGCAGCCCTCGAGGGACTAGCGGTTACAATGAGCAGTTCTTC	CASSPRGTSGYNEQFF
TRBD1	TRBJ1-5	TRBV19	14	few	TGTGCCAGTAGTCCAGGGGGAAGCAATCAGCCCCAGCATTTT	CASSPGGSNQPQHF
NA	TRBJ2-2	TRBV27	14	few	TGTGCCAGCAGTCCCGACCGGGGGACCGGGGAGCTGTTTTTT	CASSPDRGTGELFF
NA	TRBJ2-7	TRBV15	12	few	TGTGCCACCAGCAGACAGGGGAGCGAGCAGTACTTC	CATSRQGSEQYF
NA	TRBJ1-5	TRBV5-1	13	few	TGCGCCAGCAGCGCCCAGGGGAAACAGCCCCAGCATTTT	CASSAQGKQPQHF
NA	TRBJ1-1	TRBV4-1	13	NA	TGCGCCAGCAGCCCACAGGGAGGGGATGTAGCTTTCTTT	CASSPQGGDVAFF
TRBD1	TRBJ2-1	TRBV18	16	few	TGTGCCAGCTCACTCGGGACAGTGAGCTCCTACAATGAGCAGTTCTTC	CASSLGTVSSYNEQFF
TRBD1	TRBJ1-1	TRBV5-1	15	NA	TGCGCCAGCAGCGCGGGACAGGGGGCGAGGACTGAAGCTTTCTTT	CASSAGQGARTEAFF
NA	TRBJ1-4	TRBV4-1	16	NA	TGCGCCAGCAGCCAAGTTTTGGGCAGGGGAAATGAAAAACTGTTTTTT	CASSQVLGRGNEKLFF
NA	TRBJ1-5	TRBV5-1	16	few	TGCGCCAGCAGCCCCGGGACTTCCTTTGGTAATCAGCCCCAGCATTTT	CASSPGTSFGNQPQHF
TRBD1	TRBJ1-2	TRBV19	14	few	TGTGCCACAGGGGGCCCCTTAAAGGACTATGGCTACACCTTC	CATGGPLKDYGYTF
TRBD1	TRBJ2-5	TRBV30	14	few	TGTGCCTGGATGGGGACAGGGTATGGAGAGACCCAGTACTTC	CAWMGTGYGETQYF
NA	TRBJ2-3	TRBV7-9	14	NA	TGTGCCAGCAGCTTAGAGTCCTATACAGATACGCAGTATTTT	CASSLESYTDTQYF
NA	TRBJ1-4	TRBV29-1	13	NA	TGCAGCGCCGGAGGAGTTCATAATGAAAAACTGTTTTTT	CSAGGVHNEKLFF
TRBD1	TRBJ1-1	TRBV5-4	15	NA	TGTGCCAGCAGCCAGACAGGGCTGGGGAACACTGAAGCTTTCTTT	CASSQTGLGNTEAFF
NA	TRBJ1-2	TRBV15	14	NA	TGTGCCACCAGCAGAGATGGGCAGGGGTATGGCTACACCTTC	CATSRDGQGYGYTF
TRBD2	TRBJ2-1	TRBV5-1	15	few	TGCGCCAGCAGCTTGCTATCCGCGGGGGTGGGTGAGCAGTTCTTC	CASSLLSAGVGEQFF
NA	TRBJ1-1	TRBV18	15	NA	TGTGCCAGCTCACCAATACAGGGAAGGGACACTGAAGCTTTCTTT	CASSPIQGRDTEAFF
NA	TRBJ1-1	TRBV9	13	few	TGTGCCAGCTCCGGACAGCCGAACACTGAAGCTTTCTTT	CASSGQPNTEAFF
NA	TRBJ2-3	TRBV2	14	NA	TGTGCCAGCAACTCGGGACTGCGCACAGATACGCAGTATTTT	CASNSGLRTDTQYF
TRBD2	TRBJ2-2	TRBV11-2	15	NA	TGTGCCAGCAGACTCTTTAGCGGGAGTGTCGGGGAGCTGTTTTTT	CASRLFSGSVGELFF